The 14 T cell receptor beta chains given below trace back to one sample, sequenced in a study of blood T cell repertoires in COVID-19. Some clones are missing from TCRdb's copy, which holds only in-frame ones; the method was immunoSEQ multiplex PCR. The sample includes 60,000 to 85,000 clones, 80% to 90% of them seen just once. The specimen sequenced was peripheral blood. These receptors were taken from a human donor in a cohort sampled during active COVID-19.

The chain links TRBV3-1 (or the pseudogene TRBV3-2) to TRBJ2-2; 8 bases match TRBD1. The germline V gene encodes CDR1 LGHDT and CDR2 YNNKEL (reference sequence). The CDR3 contains 15 residues. Germline trimming cut 1 base from V and 6 bases from J; bases unmatched to any gene: 4. This chain's CDR3 is CASSQVQGGAGELFF. Written as DNA, the CDR3 is TGTGCCAGCAGCCAAGTACAGGGGGGAGCCGGGGAGCTGTTTTTT.

The chain carries TRBV6-2 or TRBV6-3 and TRBJ2-7; no reliable D call. The germline V gene has CDR1 MNHEY and CDR2 SVGEGT. Trimming left V 4 bases short and J 2 bases short, with 6 bases between. The length of the CDR3 is 12 residues. The CDR3: CASSSPTYEQYF. The CDR3 nucleotides read TGTGCCAGCAGTTCCCCCACCTACGAGCAGTACTTC.

This sequence joins TRBV6-4 and TRBJ2-7; 8 bases line up with TRBD1. This CDR3 region has 15 residues. Germline V lookup: CDR1 MRHNA, CDR2 SNTAGT. V shed 7 bases, J shed 6 bases, and the junction held 14 bases outside the gene matches. This CDR3 reads CASTSPDRGTSEQYF. For the CDR3, the DNA is TGTGCCAGCACCAGCCCAGACAGGGGAACGAGCGAGCAGTACTTC.

V usage is TRBV9 and J usage is TRBJ2-1, with TRBD1 matching over 9 bases. This CDR3 comprises 16 residues. The V and J ends lost 4 bases and 4 bases, in that order; junction bases with no gene match: 9. CDR1 and CDR2 from the germline V gene are SGDLS and YYNGEE. The CDR3 loop reads CASSYRQGGHYNEQFF. The CDR3 DNA is TGTGCCAGCAGCTACCGACAGGGGGGTCATTACAATGAGCAGTTCTTC.

The rearrangement uses TRBV28 and TRBJ2-1; 10 nucleotides match TRBD1. The junction had 11 bases not matched to a gene; V was cut back by 6 bases and J by 0 bases. Germline CDR1 and CDR2: MDHEN and SYDVKM. The CDR3 runs 18 residues. The CDR3 bases are TGTGCCAGCAGACCCGACAGGGGGCGCCGACGCTCCTACAATGAGCAGTTCTTC. It codes for CASRPDRGRRRSYNEQFF.

The CDR3 sequence: CASSSGSSLGHSPLHF. CDR3 sequence (DNA): TGTGCCAGCAGCTCCGGGAGCAGTTTGGGGCACTCACCCCTCCACTTT. The rearrangement links TRBV5-6 to TRBJ1-6; tentative D call: TRBD1 (5 bases). The V gene's germline CDR1 is SGHDT and CDR2 YYEEEE. Trimming pared 3 bases from V and 10 bases from J, leaving 20 bases between. This CDR3 spans 16 amino acids.

CDR3 sequence: CASSAGLAGGVSYNEQFF. The CDR3 bases are TGTGCCAGCAGCGCCGGACTAGCGGGGGGGGTCTCCTACAATGAGCAGTTCTTC. The gene calls are TRBV9 and TRBJ2-1, with TRBD2 matching over 15 bases. The CDR3 covers 18 residues. Germline values: CDR1 SGDLS, CDR2 YYNGEE. With 3 bases clipped from V and 0 bases from J, the junction kept 4 bases outside the gene matches.

The chain carries TRBV28 and TRBJ2-4; D possibly corresponds to TRBD2 (5 bases). The CDR3 consists of 15 residues. In germline, CDR1 is MDHEN, CDR2 SYDVKM. V was shortened by 2 bases and J by 1 base, with 9 bases between the two germline ends. The CDR3 nucleotides are TGTGCCAGCAGTTTAAGGGAGCCCGCCAAAAACATTCAGTACTTC. It is translated as CASSLREPAKNIQYF.

The chain couples TRBV4-1 to TRBJ1-1; D is undetermined. The CDR3 runs 14 residues. From germline, CDR1 is MGHRA and CDR2 YSYEKL. The ends were cut back, 1 base at V and 0 bases at J, with 6 bases in the middle. The chain's CDR3 is CASSQGGVNTEAFF. The CDR3 coding sequence is TGCGCCAGCAGCCAAGGCGGGGTGAACACTGAAGCTTTCTTT.

This clone came up once. The J gene is TRBJ2-7, the V gene TRBV28, with D possibly being TRBD2 (7 bases). The CDR3 length is 16 residues. V shed 6 bases and J shed 4 bases, with 22 bases lying between them. In germline, CDR1 is MDHEN, CDR2 SYDVKM. CDR3 bases: TGTGCCAGCAGGAACCTATGGGGGGGCCGGAGTTACGAGCAGTACTTC. It encodes CASRNLWGGRSYEQYF.

This clone was recorded once. The genes are TRBV11-3 and TRBJ2-1, with 7 positions matching TRBD1. Germline lookup yields CDR1 SGHNT and CDR2 YENEEA. The length of the CDR3 is 13 residues. After removal of 5 bases from V and 4 bases from J, the junction contained 2 bases not matched to a gene. This chain's CDR3 is CASSMGQYNEQFF. CDR3 in DNA: TGTGCCAGCAGCATGGGACAGTACAATGAGCAGTTCTTC.

The chain links TRBV7-9 to TRBJ2-7; TRBD1 aligns across 9 bases. This CDR3 is 17 amino acids long. V lost 5 bases to trimming and J lost 3 bases; unmatched junction nucleotides: 14. Germline V gene lookup returns CDR1 SEHNR and CDR2 FQNEAQ (reference sequence). The CDR3, as DNA: TGTGCCAGCAGCATAAGGACAGGGGCCGCCTTTAACTACGAGCAGTACTTC. It translates to CASSIRTGAAFNYEQYF.

The chain is built from TRBV7-2 and TRBJ2-5; the match to TRBD2 covers 13 bases. Germline V gene sequence: CDR1 SGHTA, CDR2 FQGNSA. Trimming at V came to 5 bases and at J to 5 bases, leaving 14 bases not matched to a gene. The CDR3 sequence is 18 residues long. The CDR3 loop reads CASSRFGLAGVLGETQYF. For the CDR3, the DNA is TGTGCCAGCAGCCGTTTCGGACTAGCGGGGGTTTTAGGGGAGACCCAGTACTTC.

The CDR3 coding sequence is TGCGCCAGCAGCTTGTCTCCCGGGACAGCCATTCAGGGCTACACCTTC. Its protein is CASSLSPGTAIQGYTF. The genes are TRBV5-1 and TRBJ1-2; 7 nucleotides line up with TRBD1. Trimming took 1 base from V and 8 from J; bases not matched to a gene: 14. From germline, CDR1 is SGHRS and CDR2 YFSETQ. The CDR3 contains 16 residues. Combining the CDR3 with reference TRBV5-1 and TRBJ1-2 gives the whole variable domain KAGVTQTPRYLIKTRGQQVTLSCSPISGHRSVSWYQQTPGQGLQFLFEYFSETQRNKGNFPGRFSGRQFSNSRSEMNVSTLELGDSALYLCASSLSPGTAIQGYTFGSGTRLTVV.